Listed below are T cell receptor beta chains from one sample, sequenced in a study of T cells in Graves' hyperthyroidism and ophthalmopathy. TCRdb re-analysed the multiplex PCR reads in MiXCR, keeping a single row per CDR3 protein. The repertoire holds about 320,000 distinct CDR3 sequences, 16% seen once, with around 35% in the top ten. Sequenced material: blood. These receptors all come from a man younger than 40 with Graves' hyperthyroidism. The CDR3 runs from the conserved cysteine through the conserved F or W. The D gene is left open where the match is weak. Rows give clone size only sometimes, using once, few, many, or a class for an expanded clone.

TGTGCCAGCAGTTGGGGGACCGACCGGGGACCCCTCCACTTT | CASSWGTDRGPLHF | TRBV25-1 | - | TRBJ1-6 | -
TGTGCCAGCAGCCAAGAGACGGAACCCCCCTACAATGAGCAGTTCTTC | CASSQETEPPYNEQFF | TRBV3-1 | - | TRBJ2-1 | -
TGTGCCAGCAGCCCGGACAGGCCGCCCACCGGGGAGCTGTTTTTT | CASSPDRPPTGELFF | TRBV7-2 | TRBD1 | TRBJ2-2 | few
TGTGCCAGCAGCCGGGGAGCGGGGGCCACCGGGGAGCTGTTTTTT | CASSRGAGATGELFF | TRBV6-1 | TRBD2 | TRBJ2-2 | -
TGTGCCAGCAGCCAAGAGATAGGTGCCGGGGAGCTGTTTTTT | CASSQEIGAGELFF | TRBV3-1 | - | TRBJ2-2 | many
TGTGCCAGCAGTTACTCGAGAGGCAATCAGCCCCAGCATTTT | CASSYSRGNQPQHF | TRBV6-6 | - | TRBJ1-5 | many
TGTGCCAGCAGCTTGATGGACAGGGACCGGCAGTTCTTC | CASSLMDRDRQFF | TRBV7-2 | TRBD1 | TRBJ2-1 | -
TGTGCCAGCAGTTACGCGAGAGATACGCAGTATTTT | CASSYARDTQYF | TRBV6-2/TRBV6-3 | - | TRBJ2-3 | few
TGTGCCAGCAGCTTGGCGGGGACCTCTGTTCGGTTCTTC | CASSLAGTSVRFF | TRBV11-2 | - | TRBJ2-1 | -
TGCGCCAGCAGCTTCAGGGGAAGGGATGAAAAACTGTTTTTT | CASSFRGRDEKLFF | TRBV5-1 | - | TRBJ1-4 | many
TGCAGTGCTAGAGATCCGAGGAACACCGGGGAGCTGTTTTTT | CSARDPRNTGELFF | TRBV20-1 | - | TRBJ2-2 | many
TGCGCCAGCAGGAAGACTAGCGGGAGCCACAATGAGCAGTTCTTC | CASRKTSGSHNEQFF | TRBV10-2 | TRBD2 | TRBJ2-1 | -
TGTGCCAGCAGTTGGACAGGGGGCGGGTTCCGCGAGCAGTACTTC | CASSWTGGGFREQYF | TRBV6-5 | TRBD1 | TRBJ2-7 | many
TGTGCCAGCAGCCTCAGAAATCAAGAGACCCAGTACTTC | CASSLRNQETQYF | TRBV11-2 | - | TRBJ2-5 | -
TGTGCTAAACCTCGGGGGTCCGGGGAGCTGTTTTTT | CAKPRGSGELFF | TRBV7-2 | - | TRBJ2-2 | -
TGTGCCAGCAGCCCCCCTGGTGGATACAATGAGCAGTTCTTC | CASSPPGGYNEQFF | TRBV11-3 | - | TRBJ2-1 | many
TGTGCCAGCAGCTTCATGGTAGGTCAGCCCCAGCATTTT | CASSFMVGQPQHF | TRBV5-5 | - | TRBJ1-5 | many
TGTGCCAGCAGCCGCGGGACAGTGAATGAGCAGTTCTTC | CASSRGTVNEQFF | TRBV11-2 | - | TRBJ2-1 | many
TGTGCCAGCAGCTTATCGGCGGGAGGGTCAGATACGCAGTATTTT | CASSLSAGGSDTQYF | TRBV7-3 | TRBD2 | TRBJ2-3 | many
TGCAGCGTTAGGGAGACGGGCGGGGAGACCCAGTACTTC | CSVRETGGETQYF | TRBV29-1 | - | TRBJ2-5 | -
TGTGCCAGTAGCTCTAGCGGGCCCAGCACAGATACGCAGTATTTT | CASSSSGPSTDTQYF | TRBV19 | TRBD2 | TRBJ2-3 | -
TGTGCCAGTAGTATACGGACAGGGATGAACACTGAAGCTTTCTTT | CASSIRTGMNTEAFF | TRBV19 | TRBD1 | TRBJ1-1 | -
TGTGCCAGCAGCCAATCAAGCAATCAGCCCCAGCATTTT | CASSQSSNQPQHF | TRBV3-1 | - | TRBJ1-5 | many
TGTGCCCATCGACTAGCGGGAGCCCAAGAGACCCAGTACTTC | CAHRLAGAQETQYF | TRBV30 | TRBD2 | TRBJ2-5 | few
TGTGCCAGTACCATGGGAGGGGGAGGCTCACCCCTCCACTTT | CASTMGGGGSPLHF | TRBV19 | - | TRBJ1-6 | -
TGTGCCAGCAGTTACTCTACAGGACCGGGTGAAAAACTGTTTTTT | CASSYSTGPGEKLFF | TRBV11-3 | - | TRBJ1-4 | -
TGTGCCACCAGTGCCTCGCAGGGAATCTACAATGAGCAGTTCTTC | CATSASQGIYNEQFF | TRBV24-1 | - | TRBJ2-1 | -
TGCGCCAGCACCCGGGGAGGGGCGTACGAGCAGTACTTC | CASTRGGAYEQYF | TRBV5-1 | TRBD2 | TRBJ2-7 | few
TGCGCCAGCAGCTTGGGTTTCGAGCAGTACTTC | CASSLGFEQYF | TRBV5-1 | - | TRBJ2-7 | many
TGTGCCTGGAGTATTCTAGCGGGATACAATGAGCAGTTCTTC | CAWSILAGYNEQFF | TRBV30 | TRBD2 | TRBJ2-1 | -
TGTGCCAGTAGTGCGGCTAGCGGAGGTCTCTTGAACACCGGGGAGCTGTTTTTT | CASSAASGGLLNTGELFF | TRBV19 | TRBD2 | TRBJ2-2 | -
TGTGCCAGCAGCGTAGCGAGAAGCGGGAACACCGGGGAGCTGTTTTTT | CASSVARSGNTGELFF | TRBV9 | - | TRBJ2-2 | few
TGTGCCAGCAGTTTAAGCATCACCTACGAGCAGTACTTC | CASSLSITYEQYF | TRBV27 | - | TRBJ2-7 | once
TGCAGTGCCGCCCGGAGAGGGACTAGTAACACAGATACGCAGTATTTT | CSAARRGTSNTDTQYF | TRBV20-1 | TRBD2 | TRBJ2-3 | few
TGCGCCAGCAGCAGGGAGGATAAAGTGGGGTTCTTC | CASSREDKVGFF | TRBV5-1 | - | TRBJ2-1 | many
TGTGCCAGCAGCCAAGATGGAACGTGGGGGCAGGAAAAACTGTTTTTT | CASSQDGTWGQEKLFF | TRBV14 | - | TRBJ1-4 | few
TGTGCCAGTTTAGACAGAAATAGAAATGGCTACACCTTC | CASLDRNRNGYTF | TRBV28 | - | TRBJ1-2 | many
TGTGCCAGCAGTCGACAGGGGATGACTCCCCAGCATTTT | CASSRQGMTPQHF | TRBV6-2/TRBV6-3 | TRBD1 | TRBJ1-5 | few
TGCGCCAGCAGCTTGGAGGGACCCGACTACAATGAGCAGTTCTTC | CASSLEGPDYNEQFF | TRBV5-1 | - | TRBJ2-1 | -
TGTGCCAGCAGCTTACCCGGGACAGGGGGTGAGCAGTACTTC | CASSLPGTGGEQYF | TRBV7-3 | TRBD1 | TRBJ2-7 | -
TGTGCCAGCAGCCAAGACACAGGCGGTACTGAAGCTTTCTTT | CASSQDTGGTEAFF | TRBV3-1 | - | TRBJ1-1 | -
TGTGCCAGCAGTTTAGTATCAGGGATAGAAGAGACCCAGTACTTC | CASSLVSGIEETQYF | TRBV28 | - | TRBJ2-5 | many